This TCR beta chain came from a study of early T cells in non-severe SARS-CoV-2 infection. V lost 4 bases and J 5 bases, leaving 18 bases between the germline ends. Germline V lookup: CDR1 MNHEY, CDR2 SMNVEV (reference sequence). The CDR3 is made up of 16 amino acids. Individually, cDNA molecules had unique molecular identifiers attached to them. TCRdb re-analysed the 5' RACE reads in MiXCR, keeping a single row per CDR3 protein. The sample lists some 66,000 distinct CDR3 sequences, roughly an eighth seen once, with around 4.5% in the top ten. This clonotype has just a few counts. The TCR sequence derives from an adult who was a healthcare worker with PCR-confirmed SARS-CoV-2 infection or an uninfected control (not recorded which). Specimen: whole blood. J is TRBJ2-1 and V is TRBV27, with a weak D call TRBD2 (6 bases). The CDR3: CASSSQLAPRDNEQFF. DNA of the CDR3: TGTGCCAGCAGTTCCCAACTAGCCCCTAGGGACAATGAGCAGTTCTTC.